One and the same sample provided the 20 T cell receptor beta chains below, sequenced in a study of regulatory T cells in long-lasting Graves disease. Time point noted: newly diagnosed GD, antithyroid drugs for less than 3 months. Following extraction of RNA from PBMCs, that RNA was used to make the TCR library. Building the TCR beta libraries relied on iRepertoire HTBI primers, and CDR3 regions underwent Arm-PCR. TCRdb called the multiplex PCR reads again in MiXCR, with one record for every CDR3 protein. This repertoire shows 200,000 to 300,000 distinct CDR3 sequences, around 20% found once; its top ten account for roughly 14%. This sample comprised peripheral blood mononuclear cells (PBMCs), obtained at new diagnosis, from a patient treated with antithyroid drugs. These receptors were collected from a female donor with Graves disease.

The rearrangement uses TRBV24-1 and TRBJ1-1; D is unclear. Trimming removed 2 bases from V and 1 base from J, with 10 bases in between. The CDR3 has 15 amino acids. Germline values: CDR1 KGHDR, CDR2 SFDVKD. The DNA for the CDR3 is TGTGCCACCAGTGATTCCCGGACGGAGAACACTGAAGCTTTCTTT. Translated: CATSDSRTENTEAFF.

This clonotype was detected many times. The rearrangement joins TRBV7-2 to TRBJ2-7; D is unresolved. The ends were cut back, 5 bases at V and 0 bases at J, with 17 bases in the middle. The CDR3 spans 16 residues. Germline V CDR1 and CDR2: SGHTA, FQGNSA. DNA for the CDR3: TGTGCCAGCAGCCGACATGGCAGCGCGAGCTCCTACGAGCAGTACTTC. This codes for CASSRHGSASSYEQYF.

There are many counts of this clonotype. The rearrangement links TRBV20-1 to TRBJ2-3, with unresolved D. The V end was cut by 1 base, the J end by 2 bases, with 16 bases between. CDR1 and CDR2 (germline): DFQATT, SNEGSKA (reference sequence). The CDR3 has 16 residues. The CDR3 sequence is CSARGGLSDPTDTQYF. The CDR3 DNA reads TGCAGTGCTAGAGGGGGATTAAGCGACCCCACAGATACGCAGTATTTT.

This clonotype was recorded once. A junction boundary mismatches the germline segment, possibly from a read error. The CDR3 nucleotides are TGTGCCAGCAGGGACAGGGCTGAAGCTTCCTTT. As protein: CASRDRAEASF. V is TRBV6-4 and J is TRBJ1-1; 8 nucleotides line up with TRBD1. The CDR3 consists of 11 residues. In germline, CDR1 is MRHNA, CDR2 SNTAGT.

On this clonotype: The likely explanation is a read error, given a far larger clone one base away. This chain links TRBV2 with TRBJ2-1, with D hard to call. The V end was cut by 6 bases, the J end by 10 bases, with 7 bases between. In germline, CDR1 is SNHLY, CDR2 FYNNEI. The CDR3 is made up of 10 amino acids. CDR3 nucleotides: TGTGCCAGCAGGCAACGCGAGCAGTTCTTC. Residues: CASRQREQFF.

Of note for this clonotype: A much larger clone is a single base away; this may be a read error. This sequence joins TRBV25-1 and TRBJ2-4; 11 nucleotides line up with TRBD1. V was clipped by 4 bases and J by 13 bases; unmatched bases: 15. Germline V gene lookup returns CDR1 MGHDK and CDR2 SYGVNS. The CDR3 is made up of 16 amino acids. The chain's CDR3 is CASSGNEGQGVDEQYF. For the CDR3, the DNA is TGTGCCAGCAGTGGTAATGAGGGACAGGGGGTCGATGAGCAGTACTTC.

This clonotype occurred a few times. The chain recombines TRBV28 with TRBJ1-5; possibly TRBD1 for D (5 bases). The CDR3 loop spans 15 amino acids. Germline CDR1 and CDR2: MDHEN and SYDVKM. V shed 6 bases and J shed 5 bases, with 17 bases lying between them. The CDR3 region has the DNA TGTGCCAGCAGCGCCCGTGGGGGGGTTGATCAGCCCCAGCATTTT. It yields the protein CASSARGGVDQPQHF. The variable domain in full, completed from reference TRBV28 and TRBJ1-5, reads DVKVTQSSRYLVKRTGEKVFLECVQDMDHENMFWYRQDPGLGLRLIYFSYDVKMKEKGDIPEGYSVSREKKERFSLILESASTNQTSMYLCASSARGGVDQPQHFGDGTRLSIL.

This clonotype was detected many times. The chain combines TRBV12-3 or TRBV12-4 with TRBJ1-5, with D possibly TRBD1 on 5 matching bases. The CDR3 spans 14 residues. The germline V and J ends were trimmed by 6 bases and 4 bases, with 13 bases remaining between them. CDR3 bases: TGTGCCAGCAGCCCCGACAGACAAAATCAGCCCCAGCATTTT. This encodes CASSPDRQNQPQHF.

V is TRBV11-2 and J is TRBJ2-7; unclear D gene. The CDR3 length is 14 residues. Germline lookup yields CDR1 SGHAT and CDR2 FQNNGV. The V end lost 5 bases, the J end lost 4 bases, and 15 bases lay between the germline ends. The CDR3 sequence: CASSVWTGDYEQYF. The CDR3 DNA reads TGTGCCAGCAGCGTCTGGACGGGTGATTACGAGCAGTACTTC.

This clonotype showed up many times. V usage is TRBV20-1 and J usage is TRBJ1-3; the D gene is possibly TRBD1 (5 bases). Deletions cut 1 base from V and 3 bases from J, with 16 bases between. CDR1 and CDR2 from the germline V gene are DFQATT and SNEGSKA (reference sequence). The CDR3 totals 16 residues. CDR3 sequence reads: CSARAGGSGGGNTIYF. CDR3 sequence (DNA): TGCAGTGCTAGAGCGGGGGGGTCTGGAGGTGGAAACACCATATATTTT.

This clonotype was seen ten or more times. The V gene is TRBV28, the J gene TRBJ1-2, with TRBD1 matching over 7 bases. The CDR3 is 13 residues long. V lost 6 bases, J lost 4 bases, and 5 bases stayed unmatched. CDR1 and CDR2 from the germline V gene are MDHEN and SYDVKM. CDR3 coding DNA: TGTGCCAGCAGCCCGGACAGGACCTATGGCTACACCTTC. This codes for CASSPDRTYGYTF.

The table lists this clonotype with many counts. The chain has TRBV2 and TRBJ1-2, with TRBD1 as a possible D gene (6 bases). The CDR3 extends over 14 amino acids. Trimming stripped 0 bases from V and 4 bases from J, with 9 bases between. CDR1 SNHLY and CDR2 FYNNEI come from the germline V gene. In DNA form, the CDR3 reads TGTGCCAGCAGTGAAGCCCAGGGGATCTATGGCTACACCTTC. As protein: CASSEAQGIYGYTF.

This clonotype appeared many times. The J gene is TRBJ2-4, the V gene TRBV7-2; D ambiguous. V dropped 3 bases and J dropped 1 base, with 10 bases sitting between them. From germline, CDR1 is SGHTA and CDR2 FQGNSA. This CDR3 comprises 15 residues. Here the CDR3 DNA reads TGTGCCAGCAGCTTCGACCCCTTGGCCAAAAACATTCAGTACTTC. This gives the protein CASSFDPLAKNIQYF.

This clonotype has ten or more counts. The J gene is TRBJ2-7, the V gene TRBV11-3; the D call may be TRBD1 or TRBD2 (6 bases each). This CDR3 spans 14 amino acids. The V and J ends lost 5 bases and 0 bases respectively, with 11 bases between them. Germline V gives CDR1 SGHNT, CDR2 YENEEA. CDR3 amino acids: CASSPGASSYEQYF. The CDR3 DNA sequence: TGTGCCAGCAGCCCGGGGGCCAGCTCCTACGAGCAGTACTTC.

A note on this clonotype: The junction does not match germline at one end; this may be a read error. The chain employs TRBV14 and TRBJ2-7; no clear D. The CDR3 covers 12 residues. Germline V gene data show CDR1 as SGHDN and CDR2 as FVKESK. In DNA form, the CDR3 reads TGTGCCGGCAGCCAAGGGTATCTCGAGCAGTACTTC. It codes for CAGSQGYLEQYF. The variable domain in full, completed from reference TRBV14 and TRBJ2-7, reads EAGVTQFPSHSVIEKGQTVTLRCDPISGHDNLYWYRRVMGKEIKFLLHFVKESKQDESGMPNNRFLAERTGGTYSTLKVQPAELEDSGVYFCAGSQGYLEQYFGPGTRLTVT.

There are a few counts of this clonotype. The genes are TRBV7-2 and TRBJ2-5; D might be TRBD1 (6 bases). The germline CDR1 and CDR2 sequences are SGHTA and FQGNSA. V lost 1 base and J 5 bases, leaving 17 bases between the germline ends. The CDR3 extends over 16 amino acids. CDR3 residues: CASSLVWARGGETQYF. CDR3 in DNA: TGTGCCAGCAGCTTAGTGTGGGCCAGGGGCGGGGAGACCCAGTACTTC.

In its sample, this clonotype was seen many times. The chain recombines TRBV28 with TRBJ1-3; 7 bases line up with TRBD1. The CDR3 has 16 residues. CDR1 is MDHEN and CDR2 is SYDVKM in the germline V gene. Trimming removed 4 bases from V and 0 bases from J; junction bases left unmatched: 6. The CDR3 sequence is CASSSNRGGSGNTIYF. In nucleotides, the CDR3 is TGTGCCAGCAGTTCTAACAGGGGAGGCTCTGGAAACACCATATATTTT.

The table lists this clonotype with a few counts. V and J are TRBV28 and TRBJ2-1; TRBD2 is a possible D gene (5 bases). CDR1 and CDR2 from the germline V gene are MDHEN and SYDVKM. CDR3 size: 13 residues. The V gene lost 10 bases and the J gene lost 6 bases, with 16 bases spanning the gap. CDR3 nucleotide sequence: TGTGCCACCTCGCGTGGGAGCCGCAATGAGCAGTTCTTC. The encoded protein is CATSRGSRNEQFF.

In its sample, this clonotype was seen a few times. The chain combines TRBV28 with TRBJ1-2, with D possibly TRBD1 on 6 matching bases. Between the trimmed V and J ends, which lost 9 bases and 10 bases, there was a span of 18 bases. The germline gives CDR1 MDHEN, CDR2 SYDVKM. This CDR3 spans 12 amino acids. For the CDR3, the DNA is TGTGCCAGTGCCTATTTGCAGGGACACTACACCTTC. This encodes CASAYLQGHYTF.

Comment on this clonotype: This may come from a read error, since a much larger clone is one base off. The chain carries TRBV18 and TRBJ2-2; no clear D. Germline lookup yields CDR1 KGHSH and CDR2 LQKENI. The CDR3 is 16 residues long. Trimming shortened V by 5 bases and J by 1 base, and 14 bases separated the two germline ends. CDR3 protein: CASSSRASLNTGELFF. The CDR3 DNA reads TGTGCCAGCTCATCTCGGGCTAGTTTGAACACCGGGGAGCTGTTTTTT.